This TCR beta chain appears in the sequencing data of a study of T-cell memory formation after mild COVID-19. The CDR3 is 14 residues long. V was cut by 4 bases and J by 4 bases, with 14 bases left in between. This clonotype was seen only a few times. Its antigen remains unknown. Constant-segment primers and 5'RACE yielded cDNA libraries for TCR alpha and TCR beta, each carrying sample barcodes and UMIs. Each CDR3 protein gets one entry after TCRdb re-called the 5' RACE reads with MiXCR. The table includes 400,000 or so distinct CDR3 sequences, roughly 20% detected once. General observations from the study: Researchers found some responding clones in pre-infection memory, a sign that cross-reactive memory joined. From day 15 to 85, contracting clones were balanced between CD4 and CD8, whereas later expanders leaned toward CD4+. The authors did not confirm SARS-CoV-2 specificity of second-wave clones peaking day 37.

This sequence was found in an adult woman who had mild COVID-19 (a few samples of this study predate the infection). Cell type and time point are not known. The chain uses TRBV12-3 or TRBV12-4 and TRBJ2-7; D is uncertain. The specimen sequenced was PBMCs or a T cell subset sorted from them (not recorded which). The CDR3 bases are TGTGCCAGCAGTTCGTCCAGTACATTATACGAGCAGTACTTC. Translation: CASSSSSTLYEQYF.